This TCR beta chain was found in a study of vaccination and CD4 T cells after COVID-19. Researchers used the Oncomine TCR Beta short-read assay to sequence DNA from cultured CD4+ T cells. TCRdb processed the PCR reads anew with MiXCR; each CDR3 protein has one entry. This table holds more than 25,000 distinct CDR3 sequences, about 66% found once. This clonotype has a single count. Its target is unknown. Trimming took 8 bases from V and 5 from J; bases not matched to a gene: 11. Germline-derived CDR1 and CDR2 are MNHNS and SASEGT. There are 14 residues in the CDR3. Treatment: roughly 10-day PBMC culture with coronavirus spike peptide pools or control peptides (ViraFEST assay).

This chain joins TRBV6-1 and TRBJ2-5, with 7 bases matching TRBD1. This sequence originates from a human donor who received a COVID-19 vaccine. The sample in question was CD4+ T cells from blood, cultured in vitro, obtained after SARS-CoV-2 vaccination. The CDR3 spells CASPSIGGTETQYF. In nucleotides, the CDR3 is TGTGCCAGCCCTTCCATAGGGGGCACGGAGACCCAGTACTTC.